This T cell receptor (beta chain) stems from a study of shared clonotypes between healthy human individuals. The method was immunoSEQ multiplex PCR; TCRdb's version includes in-frame clones alone and lacks a portion of them. The repertoire holds a few hundred thousand clones, with 70% to 80% as singletons. CDR3 length: 15 amino acids. V was clipped by 6 bases and J by 1 base; unmatched bases: 7. Germline CDR1 is MNHNY and CDR2 is SVGAGI (reference sequence). This clone was detected only a few times. Sequencing input: PBMCs. This chain joins TRBV6-6 and TRBJ2-7, with 9 bases matching TRBD2. This TCR came from a woman in her forties in good health. Some clones in this sample may be carry-over from other donors' samples. CDR3 nucleotides: TGTGCCAGCAGCTCGTTAGCGGGAGTTTCCTACGAGCAGTACTTC. It encodes CASSSLAGVSYEQYF.